This T cell receptor beta chain was profiled in a study of T cell repertoires in cytomegalovirus infection. Study-level background: Shared public TCR beta signatures pointed to both CMV infection and a matching HLA type.

One entry per CDR3 protein results from TCRdb running MiXCR on the reads. The sample yields 150,000 to 200,000 distinct CDR3 sequences, 28% seen once. The table lists this clonotype with a few counts. Its cognate antigen is unknown. V lost 5 bases and J 6 bases, leaving 13 bases between the germline ends. There are 13 residues in the CDR3. Germline-derived CDR1 and CDR2 are SGHTA and FQGNSA. Study-level findings and limits: In two of eight donors, the top clonotype was HLA-C-restricted CMV-specific.

This chain uses TRBV7-2 with TRBJ1-2, with D possibly TRBD1 on 5 matching bases. The sequenced material came from PBMCs. This clonotype was sampled from a human donor in good health (CMV status not recorded). Some clones in this sample may be carry-over from other donors' samples. The CDR3 sequence: CASSPGTENGYTF. The CDR3 nucleotides read TGTGCCAGCAGCCCGGGGACGGAGAATGGCTACACCTTC.